Included here is one T cell receptor beta chain sequence, with context. This sample is drawn from a study of blood T cell repertoires in COVID-19. Across the whole study: Sources were T cells, B-cell-depleted T cells, or PBMCs; the material itself was cDNA or gDNA.

Profiling relied on immunoSEQ multiplex PCR, and the TCRdb table lists in-frame clones only, not all of them. The profile shows a few hundred thousand clones, 75% to 90% of them singletons. Participants were aged about 18 to 90 years, lived in 24 US areas, and enrolled virtually. Cohorts were based on clinical histories the participants reported. The sequence was collected from a woman aged 50 to 65 who had recovered from COVID-19. Material for sequencing was PBMCs or T cells enriched from blood (not recorded which).

CDR3 residues: CASSVHRLPANEKLFF. DNA for the CDR3: TGTGCCAGCAGTGTCCACAGGTTACCGGCTAATGAAAAACTGTTTTTT. The gene calls are TRBV6-6 and TRBJ1-4, with D perhaps TRBD1 (5 bases). Trimming stripped 5 bases from V and 3 bases from J, with 16 bases between. From germline, CDR1 is MNHNY and CDR2 SVGAGI (reference sequence). The CDR3 runs to 16 residues.